Included here is one T cell receptor beta chain sequence, with context. With random hexamers, reverse transcription was performed on roughly 0.5 to 1 ug of RNA. The immunoSEQ assay covered 54 Vbeta and 13 Jbeta segments for CDR3. From the immunoSEQ multiplex PCR reads, TCRdb called clonotypes with MiXCR, one entry per CDR3 protein. Of roughly 89,000 distinct CDR3 sequences in the sample, 96% were seen once. The source of the sample is a study of CD8 T cells in Susac syndrome. The study sequenced TCR beta in blood CD8+ and CD4+ T cells. Both CD4+ and CD8+ T cells were negatively isolated, and TEMRA cells underwent FACS enrichment. Germline CDR1 SEHNR, CDR2 FQNEAQ (reference sequence). Trimming stripped 1 base from V and 6 bases from J, with 13 bases between. This CDR3 region has 15 residues.

Sequenced sample: CD8+ T cells from PBMCs. The V gene is TRBV7-9, the J gene TRBJ1-5; the D gene is possibly TRBD1 (5 bases). The TCR sequence derives from a human donor with Susac syndrome. The DNA of the CDR3 is TGTGCCAGCAGCTTAGATACAGGTGGAAGTCAGCCCCAGCATTTT. Protein sequence: CASSLDTGGSQPQHF.